This T cell receptor beta chain came from a study of neurological immune-mediated disorders. The study's findings and limits: No CDR3 amino acid sequences recurred among expanded clones across subjects, suggesting private repertoires in all groups.

The cDNA came from 5'RACE, which used 10-nucleotide random UMIs. The authors obtained over 160 million TCR-beta sequences from 15-18 subjects per sequencing run. TCRdb reprocessed the 5' RACE reads via MiXCR and lists one record per CDR3 protein. The sample lists about 50,000 distinct CDR3 sequences; 10% to 13% were seen once. The unsorted libraries were prepared from 2 million PBMCs (stored at -80 C). Germline V gene data show CDR1 as MNHNS and CDR2 as SASEGT. With 7 bases removed from V and 3 bases from J, the gap between germline ends came to 7 bases. CDR3 length: 12 amino acids. This clonotype was counted at least ten times. Its antigen is undetermined.

Specimen: PBMCs. The receptor's source is a woman aged 40 to 50 with HTLV-1-associated myelopathy (HAM/TSP). V is TRBV6-1 and J is TRBJ1-5; D is uncertain. The CDR3 DNA follows: TGTGCCAGCACCAGAAACAATCAGCCCCAGCATTTT. It specifies CASTRNNQPQHF.